This T cell receptor (beta chain) was identified in a study of T-cell memory formation after mild COVID-19. Unmatched junction bases numbered 2, after V lost 0 bases and J lost 5 bases. In germline, CDR1 is SGHRS, CDR2 YFSETQ. The CDR3 loop spans 15 amino acids. This clonotype turned up a few times. Its antigen is unknown. TCRalpha and TCRbeta libraries used 5'RACE with constant-segment primers and UMIs. Each CDR3 protein is one row after TCRdb ran MiXCR on the 5' RACE reads. The table lists roughly 250,000 distinct CDR3 sequences, about a sixth of them singletons, with 3.5% in the top ten. Study-wide points: In second-wave clones peaking day 37, SARS-CoV-2 specificity remained unconfirmed. Some SARS-CoV-2-responding clones were already detected in memory before infection.

The chain employs TRBV5-1 and TRBJ2-2; 9 nucleotides agree with TRBD1. The TCR comes from a man aged 18 to 29 who had mild COVID-19 (a few samples of this study predate the infection). Cell type and time point are not known. The specimen sequenced was PBMCs or a T cell subset sorted from them (not recorded which). This CDR3 reads CASSLDGTGTGELFF. As DNA, the CDR3 is TGCGCCAGCAGCTTGGACGGGACAGGGACCGGGGAGCTGTTTTTT.